This T cell receptor (beta chain) originates from a study of lymphopenia after photon versus proton radiotherapy. Looked up from germline, CDR1 is KGHSH and CDR2 is LQKENI. Trimming left V 7 bases short and J 5 bases short, with 21 bases between. This CDR3 is 17 amino acids long. TCRdb's table, derived via immunoSEQ multiplex PCR, lists solely in-frame clones and lacks some. The sample lists tens of thousands of clones, around 94% occurring once. This chain uses TRBV18 with TRBJ2-6, with D tentatively TRBD1 or TRBD2 (5 bases each). This receptor was identified in a woman in her fifties or sixties with cholangiocarcinoma. This specimen consisted of peripheral blood, obtained from a patient treated with photon-based radiotherapy. CDR3 in DNA: TGTGCCAGCTTACTCACACGGGACCAAAGTCGGGCCAACGTCCTGACTTTC. Translating gives CASLLTRDQSRANVLTF.